This T cell receptor beta chain was captured by sequencing in a study of T cell repertoires in cytomegalovirus infection. Whole-study context: Public TCR beta signature analysis indicated the presence of both CMV infection and matching HLA type.

General study points: The ex vivo response was dominated by HLA-C-restricted CMV-specific TCR beta clonotypes.

TCRdb called the reads again in MiXCR, with one record for every CDR3 protein. There are approximately 750,000 distinct CDR3 sequences in the sample; roughly 35% occur only once, and 2.8% lies in the top ten. This clonotype appeared many times. Its specificity is not known. In germline, CDR1 is SGHTA, CDR2 FQGNSA. CDR3 size: 16 residues. V lost 5 bases, J lost 4 bases, and 9 bases stayed unmatched. The chain links TRBV7-2 to TRBJ2-2; 8 bases are shared with TRBD1. The origin of this receptor is a human donor in good health (CMV status not recorded). Some clones in this sample may be carry-over from other donors' samples. Sequencing was performed on PBMCs. The CDR3 loop is CASSDHRGTSTGELFF. The CDR3, as DNA: TGTGCCAGCAGCGACCACAGGGGGACAAGCACCGGGGAGCTGTTTTTT.